This entry lists 16 T cell receptor beta chains sequenced from one sample in a study of CD8 T cells in Susac syndrome. Reverse transcription of about 0.45 to 1 ug RNA used random hexamers. TCRdb reprocessed the immunoSEQ multiplex PCR reads via MiXCR and lists one record per CDR3 protein. The table lists about 120,000 distinct CDR3 sequences, around 92% of them singletons. Specimen: CD4+ T cells from PBMCs. These receptors originate from a human donor with multiple sclerosis.

The chain combines TRBV4-3 with TRBJ1-5; D unclear. Germline values: CDR1 LGHNA, CDR2 YSLEER. V lost 3 bases and J 3 bases, leaving 12 bases between the germline ends. The CDR3 extends over 15 amino acids. The CDR3 nucleotides are TGCGCCAGCAGCCAGGAGAGACAACACAATCAGCCCCAGCATTTT. Protein sequence: CASSQERQHNQPQHF.

V is TRBV25-1 and J is TRBJ1-2, with D perhaps TRBD1 (5 bases). The CDR3 runs 14 residues. The germline V and J ends were trimmed by 3 bases and 5 bases, with 13 bases remaining between them. Looked up from germline, CDR1 is MGHDK and CDR2 is SYGVNS. In DNA, the CDR3 is TGTGCCAGCAGTGATCTCCGACAGCGGTATGGCTACACCTTC. Translation gives CASSDLRQRYGYTF.

The chain couples TRBV5-1 to TRBJ1-1, with D unclear. From germline, CDR1 is SGHRS and CDR2 YFSETQ. Trimming took off 0 bases at V and 7 bases at J, with 10 bases between the two ends. CDR3 size: 13 residues. In DNA form, the CDR3 reads TGCGCCAGCAGCTTGGTATTGGACGGTGAAGCTTTCTTT. Amino acid sequence: CASSLVLDGEAFF.

The chain employs TRBV29-1 and TRBJ1-2; 7 positions agree with TRBD1. V lost 7 bases, J lost 3 bases, and 8 bases stayed unmatched. CDR1 SQVTM and CDR2 ANQGSEA come from the germline V gene. This CDR3 has 13 residues. The CDR3 region is CSAARGVDYGYTF. CDR3 bases: TGCAGCGCCGCCAGGGGGGTCGACTATGGCTACACCTTC.

This chain uses TRBV6-5 with TRBJ2-3; D is ambiguous. Looked up from germline, CDR1 is MNHEY and CDR2 is SVGAGI. The CDR3 sequence is 16 residues long. Trimming left V 0 bases short and J 2 bases short, with 12 bases between. DNA for the CDR3: TGTGCCAGCAGTTACTCACGACCTTACCTCACAGATACGCAGTATTTT. The encoded protein is CASSYSRPYLTDTQYF.

The CDR3 region has the DNA TGCGCCAGCAGCTTGGTAGGGGGTAGCGGGACCACAGATACGCAGTATTTT. Its translation: CASSLVGGSGTTDTQYF. This sequence joins TRBV5-1 and TRBJ2-3, with 8 bases identical to TRBD2. The CDR3 sequence is 17 residues long. Germline V lookup: CDR1 SGHRS, CDR2 YFSETQ. V shed 0 bases, J shed 2 bases, and the junction held 8 bases outside the gene matches.

The V gene is TRBV6-5, the J gene TRBJ1-5; D gene unclear. V was cut by 2 bases and J by 7 bases, with 15 bases left in between. The CDR3 has 15 residues. Germline values: CDR1 MNHEY, CDR2 SVGAGI. CDR3 amino acids: CASSYGIGSGQPQHF. The CDR3 DNA is TGTGCCAGCAGTTACGGGATCGGGTCGGGACAGCCCCAGCATTTT.

V usage is TRBV7-9 and J usage is TRBJ2-7, with a tentative D call TRBD1 (6 bases). V shed 4 bases and J shed 3 bases, with 10 bases lying between them. The germline V gene encodes CDR1 SEHNR and CDR2 FQNEAQ (reference sequence). The CDR3 covers 13 residues. The CDR3 protein is CASSYRDNYEQYF. The CDR3, as DNA: TGTGCCAGCAGCTACCGGGACAACTACGAGCAGTACTTC.

The V call is TRBV11-3, the J call TRBJ2-1; TRBD1 agrees at 11 bases. Germline lookup yields CDR1 SGHNT and CDR2 YENEEA. V was pared by 0 bases and J by 9 bases, with 7 bases of the junction left unmatched. The CDR3 consists of 16 residues. CDR3 DNA: TGTGCCAGCAGCTTAGATGGACAGGGGGCGATCGGTGAGCAGTTCTTC. Translating gives CASSLDGQGAIGEQFF.

The gene calls are TRBV2 and TRBJ1-2; D might be TRBD1 (5 bases). CDR3 length equals 15 residues. V was trimmed by 5 bases and J by 6 bases, leaving 19 bases between them. The V gene's germline CDR1 is SNHLY and CDR2 FYNNEI. The CDR3 loop reads CASSSGAWQGDGYTF. In DNA, the CDR3 is TGTGCCAGCAGTTCCGGGGCGTGGCAGGGAGATGGCTACACCTTC.

J is TRBJ1-1 and V is TRBV18; 11 positions agree with TRBD1. The ends lost 6 bases at V and 5 bases at J; junction bases unmatched: 8. Germline lookup yields CDR1 KGHSH and CDR2 LQKENI. The CDR3 covers 15 residues. CDR3 region: CASSLSGQGATEAFF. Here the CDR3 DNA reads TGTGCCAGCTCTCTCAGCGGACAGGGGGCAACTGAAGCTTTCTTT.

The chain combines TRBV14 with TRBJ2-6; D call uncertain. Between the trimmed V and J ends, which lost 4 bases and 0 bases, there was a span of 19 bases. Germline assignment: CDR1 SGHDN and CDR2 FVKESK. The length of the CDR3 is 19 residues. DNA for the CDR3: TGTGCCAGCAGCCTACTCTCCCAGACCGCAGACTCTGGGGCCAACGTCCTGACTTTC. It yields the protein CASSLLSQTADSGANVLTF.

V and J are TRBV18 and TRBJ2-2; 9 nucleotides match TRBD1. There are 17 residues in the CDR3. Germline CDR1 reads KGHSH; CDR2 reads LQKENI. After removal of 0 bases from V and 3 bases from J, the junction contained 5 bases not matched to a gene. CDR3 amino acids: CASSPPSTGGDTGELFF. CDR3 nucleotide sequence: TGTGCCAGCTCACCACCTTCGACAGGGGGTGACACCGGGGAGCTGTTTTTT.

This sequence joins TRBV6-5 and TRBJ1-6; D gene uncertain. V lost 0 bases to trimming and J lost 13 bases, with 16 bases between them. The CDR3 has 15 residues. Germline V gene lookup returns CDR1 MNHEY and CDR2 SVGAGI. The CDR3 is CASSYSLNLPMPLHF. The CDR3 coding sequence is TGTGCCAGCAGTTACTCGCTGAACCTCCCTATGCCCCTCCACTTT.

V usage is TRBV4-1 and J usage is TRBJ1-1; D is perhaps TRBD1 (5 bases). The V end was cut by 1 base, the J end by 3 bases, with 18 bases between. The CDR3 consists of 17 residues. CDR1 MGHRA and CDR2 YSYEKL come from the germline V gene. The CDR3 protein is CASSQGGGRELHTEAFF. CDR3 in DNA: TGCGCCAGCAGCCAAGGGGGGGGGAGGGAATTGCACACTGAAGCTTTCTTT.

This clonotype was recorded only once. V and J are TRBV21-1 and TRBJ1-1; TRBD1 is the table's D call and was not checked against the DNA. TRBV21-1 is given as a pseudogene. CDR3 size: 13 residues. CDR3 bases: TGTGCCAGCAGCAAAGTGGTCCCGGGTGAAGCTTTCTTT. Its translation is CASSKVVPGEAFF.